This TCR beta chain stems from a study of OX40 agonist ivuxolimab in advanced cancers. Study as a whole: Patients received ivuxolimab, an intravenous treatment, every 2 weeks at 0.01 to 10 mg/kg. Enrollees could have had prior anti-PD-1, anti-PD-L1 or anti-CTLA-4 therapy, which 30% to 50% had received.

Study outcomes and limitations: At 0.1 to 3.0 mg/kg and by week 6, clonal expansion occurred in CD4+ and CD8+ blood T cells.

Clones were sequenced by immunoSEQ multiplex PCR, and TCRdb holds only the in-frame ones, with some missing. Among tens of thousands of clones listed, about 87% were seen once. As to this clone: Its antigen is still unknown.

Germline loops: CDR1 SGHDT, CDR2 YYEEEE. With 3 bases removed from V and 12 bases from J, the gap between germline ends came to 22 bases. CDR3 length equals 15 residues. V usage is TRBV5-6 and J usage is TRBJ2-1; maybe TRBD1 (5 bases). This specimen consisted of CD4+ or CD8+ T cells sorted from blood, obtained in a trial of the OX40 agonist ivuxolimab. The origin of this receptor is an adult with an advanced solid tumor such as melanoma, head and neck, liver or kidney cancer. DNA for the CDR3: TGTGCCAGCAGCTGGGGCTTTGACGGCCAGCCCGGGCAGTTCTTC. Its translation is CASSWGFDGQPGQFF.